This entry concerns a single T cell receptor (beta chain). This clone occurred a few times. It lacks a known antigen. There are no base qualities to consult, and no much larger clone falls within one base. The sample comes from a study of PD-1 blockade in classical Hodgkin lymphoma (dated by TCRdb to 2018 to 2020). Study-wide context: Nivolumab dosing was 3 mg/kg intravenously every 2 weeks, continuing until either disease progression or unacceptable toxicity. The study used CyTOF and TCR beta sequencing to define a peripheral blood immune signature of response to PD-1 blockade in classical Hodgkin lymphoma.

The label giving this sample's time point can be read as: cycle 2 day 1 (C2D1) of nivolumab. Every trial patient had relapsed following autologous stem cell transplantation, and prior brentuximab vedotin exposure was what differed among cohorts A, B and C. A total of more than 55 patients with relapsed/refractory classical Hodgkin lymphoma made up the trial cohort, and each patient's best overall response was complete response, partial response or progressive disease. Single-agent nivolumab was administered to trial patients in the multi-cohort phase II CheckMate 205 trial. Best overall response was determined by an independent review committee according to the 2007 International Working Group response criteria. PBMCs from the trial were collected at three points: immediately before nivolumab initiation (C1D1), and during therapy at cycle 2 day 1 and cycle 4 day 1. Peripheral blood was collected in 8 mL Vacutainer Cell Preparation Tubes, from which PBMCs were isolated by centrifugation and then cryopreserved.

Genomic DNA was extracted with the Qiagen DNeasy kit from unsorted PBMCs and from negatively selected CD4+ and CD8+ fractions. TCR beta CDR3 regions were amplified by immunoSEQ multiplex PCR using primers annealing to V and J segments. A synthetic immune receptor repertoire was used to minimize amplification bias, and any residual bias was removed computationally once sequencing was done. In the paper's pipeline: Repertoire diversity was quantified as the Shannon entropy index using custom Python scripts. Unsorted, CD4+ and CD8+ repertoires were examined separately, except in combined analyses, for which CD4+ and CD8+ sequences were merged in silico. A clone counted as expanded when the clone's frequency after treatment rose at least 2-fold relative to C1D1, and clones undetected at baseline were given a pseudocount of 0.5. Singleton clones were defined as clones with 0 or 1 copy at C1D1, and non-singleton clones were defined as clones with 2 or more copies. Clones expanded in unsorted samples were assigned a CD4+, CD8+ or unknown annotation through matching of protein sequences in sorted samples from the same patient. Wilcoxon tests on paired samples were used to test changes in diversity from C1D1 to C4D1. TCRdb mirrors the immuneACCESS table, restricted to in-frame sequences. Some clones are absent from its copies; in checked studies, under half trace to an unresolved V gene, and the reason for the others is unknown. Clone size and V and J calls were adopted from that table, with D and trimming inferred from the DNA. The sample table lists tens of thousands of clones, roughly four fifths of them with a count of one. Together, the top ten hold roughly 11% of the sample.

According to the germline V gene, CDR1 reads MNHEY and CDR2 reads SVGAGI. The CDR3 runs 16 residues from the cysteine to the phenylalanine. Only CDR3 DNA remains: 48 bases, in frame from the first base. V is pared back by 0 bases and J by 4 bases, with 12 bases lying between the germline termini. The research as a whole found: Patients starting nivolumab less than 1 year after ASCT had lower diversity and were excluded from later analyses to avoid confounding by immune reconstitution. A significant rise by C4D1 was seen in CD4+ but not CD8+ TCR diversity (p=0.0027 vs p=0.16), with the rise being most apparent in complete responders (p=0.02). Baseline TCR diversity was reported to be lower in newly diagnosed patients than in healthy donors, and even lower in relapsed/refractory patients. Only a single clinical trial cohort was studied, and what caused the repertoire differences, possibly disease activity or prior therapy, remained undefined. Trial patients with a complete response had baseline diversity similar to that of newly diagnosed patients, while partial responders and progressors had significantly lower diversity.

This sequence was found in a human donor with classical Hodgkin lymphoma. The starting material was peripheral blood mononuclear cells (PBMCs), obtained before the second cycle of nivolumab. This receptor chain uses TRBV6-5 and TRBJ1-4; no confident D gene assignment can be made. The bases read TGTGCCAGCAGTTACTCAGAGGGAGCACTTAATGAAAAACTGTTTTTT. It is translated as CASSYSEGALNEKLFF.